This T cell receptor beta chain came from a study of T cell repertoires in cytomegalovirus infection. Study background: From public TCR beta signatures came an indication of both CMV infection and matching HLA type. Findings and limits, study-wide: Dominating the ex vivo response were HLA-C-restricted CMV-specific TCR beta clonotypes. People with CMV and the relevant HLA were identified by cumulative public TCR beta family frequency.

CDR3 length: 10 amino acids. Germline CDR1 SQVTM, CDR2 ANQGSEA. Trimming left V 7 bases short and J 5 bases short, with 8 bases between. About this clonotype: The antigen remains undetermined.

TCRdb ran MiXCR on the reads and lists one entry per CDR3 protein. The sample includes some 600,000 distinct CDR3 sequences, approximately 25% of them seen just once. The chain joins TRBV29-1 to TRBJ1-1; no clear D. Sequenced material: CD8+ T cells from PBMCs. The clonotype originates from a human donor in good health (CMV status not recorded). Some clones in this sample may be carry-over from other donors' samples. The CDR3: CSAFGTEAFF. The CDR3 DNA reads TGCAGCGCCTTTGGGACTGAAGCTTTCTTT.